The text below deals with one TCR beta chain. What it binds is not known. Over 9 ml of fresh peripheral blood supplied the PBMCs. V lost 4 bases, J lost 2 bases, and 8 bases lay in between. CDR3 length: 13 amino acids. Germline loops: CDR1 MDHEN, CDR2 SYDVKM. Researchers took RNA transcripts and amplified the TCR beta CDR3 regions from them. Primed by the HTBI set, a first-round RT-PCR was run on the TCR CDR3. TCRdb re-called the multiplex PCR reads with MiXCR, one entry per CDR3 protein. Counted here are around 340,000 distinct CDR3 sequences, roughly 18% occurring once; the ten biggest clones make up roughly 15%. The sample originates from a study of T cells in Graves' hyperthyroidism and ophthalmopathy. General study results and limits: Most thyroid clonotypes with frequency above 0.001 were detected in blood.

Sequenced input: blood. The source is a woman between 35 and 50 years old with Graves' ophthalmopathy. This chain links TRBV28 with TRBJ1-2; the D is unclear. DNA of the CDR3: TGTGCCAGCAGTTCGAAACAGAACTATGGCTACACCTTC. Amino acid sequence: CASSSKQNYGYTF.